This T cell receptor (beta chain) derives from a study of blood T cell repertoires in COVID-19. The CDR3 runs to 14 residues. V lost 4 bases and J 4 bases, leaving 11 bases between the germline ends. Germline V gene data show CDR1 as SGHRS and CDR2 as YFSETQ. Per the study methods: How many nucleated cells were present was estimated from reference gene primer amplification. Sequencing used immunoSEQ multiplex PCR; TCRdb keeps in-frame clones, though not all of them. The V and J calls and clone size were taken over from that table, and D and trimming were inferred from the DNA. This table has 85,000 to 100,000 clones, around nine tenths appearing once.

The V call is TRBV5-1, the J call TRBJ1-4; D possibly corresponds to TRBD1 (6 bases). Sequencing was done on a sample of peripheral blood. This clonotype was sampled from a man in his 60s with acute or convalescent COVID-19. The CDR3: CASSQGHLNEKLFF. In nucleotides, the CDR3 is TGCGCCAGCAGCCAGGGACATCTTAATGAAAAACTGTTTTTT.